This TCR beta chain comes out of a study of beta chain features in type 1 diabetes. The study, taken as a whole, reports: cDNA-based sequencing might over-represent cells highly expressing TCR. VDJ junctions in type 1 diabetes patients carried more deletions and fewer insertions.

Regarding this clone: Its antigen is unknown.

Germline assignment: CDR1 MDHEN and CDR2 SYDVKM. The V end was cut by 5 bases, the J end by 5 bases, with 19 bases between. CDR3 length: 16 amino acids. The authors reverse transcribed all of the isolated RNA, so sequencing captured expressed TCRB transcripts. Some clones are missing from TCRdb's copy, which holds only in-frame ones; the method was immunoSEQ multiplex PCR. Of around 430,000 clones in the sample, around 30% are singletons; the top ten hold around 0.065%. The chain is built from TRBV28 and TRBJ2-1, with D perhaps being TRBD1 or TRBD2 (5 bases each). This TCR was sampled from a man aged 18 to 30 in good health. Sequenced: naive CD4+ T cells from blood. CDR3 coding DNA: TGTGCCAGCAGTCCTGCTTTGACGGGGCTTCACAATGAGCAGTTCTTC. Translation: CASSPALTGLHNEQFF.